The 10 T cell receptor beta chains listed next were all sequenced from one sample in a study of T-cell memory formation after mild COVID-19. MiXCR, applied by TCRdb to the 5' RACE reads, yields one record per CDR3 protein. The sample includes approximately 580,000 distinct CDR3 sequences, roughly 22% of them seen just once. Sequenced input: PBMCs or a T cell subset sorted from them (not recorded which). The receptors were gathered from an adult woman who had mild COVID-19 (a few samples of this study predate the infection). Cell type and time point are not known.

This clonotype was seen a few times. V is TRBV6-5 and J is TRBJ2-1; D is perhaps TRBD2 (5 bases). V was shortened by 4 bases and J by 9 bases, with 16 bases between the two germline ends. The germline gives CDR1 MNHEY, CDR2 SVGAGI. This CDR3 region has 14 residues. The CDR3 DNA is TGTGCCAGCAGTTTCATGGACTGGCCCTTTGAGCAGTTCTTC. This codes for CASSFMDWPFEQFF.

The chain employs TRBV20-1 and TRBJ2-6; TRBD2 is a possible D gene (5 bases). The germline V gene encodes CDR1 DFQATT and CDR2 SNEGSKA (reference sequence). V shed 4 bases and J shed 0 bases, with 10 bases lying between them. The CDR3 totals 15 residues. This chain's CDR3 is CSAKTGSSGANVLTF. The CDR3 DNA is TGCAGTGCTAAGACGGGGAGCTCTGGGGCCAACGTCCTGACTTTC.

This clonotype was seen a handful of times. The V and J genes are TRBV6-1 and TRBJ1-1; D is possibly TRBD1 (6 bases). Germline V gene sequence: CDR1 MNHNS, CDR2 SASEGT. The CDR3 runs to 15 residues. With 8 bases removed from V and 5 bases from J, the gap between germline ends came to 21 bases. CDR3 region: CASDGQRTPGTEAFF. In DNA form, the CDR3 reads TGTGCCAGCGATGGACAGCGAACCCCTGGAACTGAAGCTTTCTTT.

The rearrangement joins TRBV11-2 to TRBJ1-2; unclear D gene. V was pared by 6 bases and J by 7 bases, with 9 bases between. The CDR3 is made up of 11 amino acids. Germline V gene lookup returns CDR1 SGHAT and CDR2 FQNNGV. The CDR3 DNA reads as TGTGCCAGCAGGGCTCTGGGTGGCTACACCTTC. Its translation is CASRALGGYTF. The full variable domain, with the rest looked up from reference TRBV11-2 and TRBJ1-2, is EAGVAQSPRYKIIEKRQSVAFWCNPISGHATLYWYQQILGQGPKLLIQFQNNGVVDDSQLPKDRFSAERLKGVDSTLKIQPAKLEDSAVYLCASRALGGYTFGSGTRLTVV.

The genes are TRBV30 and TRBJ2-3, with TRBD2 identical over 8 bases. The germline CDR1 and CDR2 sequences are GTSNPN and SVGIG (reference sequence). J lost 0 bases, V lost 2 bases, and 4 bases had no gene match. The CDR3 is made up of 15 amino acids. This CDR3 reads CAWSTSGLSTDTQYF. The DNA of the CDR3 is TGTGCCTGGAGTACTAGCGGACTTAGCACAGATACGCAGTATTTT.

This clonotype was detected only a few times. The chain recombines TRBV24-1 with TRBJ2-1, with 8 bases that match TRBD1. Germline V gene data show CDR1 as KGHDR and CDR2 as SFDVKD. With 1 base clipped from V and 2 bases from J, the junction kept 6 bases outside the gene matches. The CDR3 contains 17 residues. The CDR3 nucleotides are TGTGCCACCAGTGATTTTAAGGGCAGGGGGCCCTACAATGAGCAGTTCTTC. It is translated as CATSDFKGRGPYNEQFF.

This clonotype has a handful of counts. The genes are TRBV12-3 or TRBV12-4 and TRBJ1-5; D not certain. The CDR3 sequence is 14 residues long. Trimming pared 1 base from V and 2 bases from J, leaving 6 bases between. The DNA for the CDR3 is TGTGCCAGCAGTTTAGAGGACGGCAATCAGCCCCAGCATTTT. Translating gives CASSLEDGNQPQHF.

V usage is TRBV7-8 and J usage is TRBJ2-5, with 8 bases aligning to TRBD2. The CDR3 has 15 amino acids. Germline V lookup: CDR1 SGHVS, CDR2 FQNEAQ. V trimming: 3 bases; J trimming: 2 bases; junction bases outside the gene matches: 5. The CDR3: CASSFGGGQQETQYF. CDR3 in DNA: TGTGCCAGCAGCTTTGGCGGGGGGCAGCAAGAGACCCAGTACTTC.

The V gene is TRBV5-1, the J gene TRBJ2-6; 7 nucleotides align to TRBD1. The CDR3 contains 17 residues. In germline, CDR1 is SGHRS, CDR2 YFSETQ. Trimming cost V 2 bases and J 0 bases; bases outside gene matches: 5. The CDR3 nucleotides are TGCGCCAGCAGCTTTGACACAGGGGTCTCTGGGGCCAACGTCCTGACTTTC. Amino acids: CASSFDTGVSGANVLTF.

This clonotype was counted between two and nine times. This chain links TRBV5-1 with TRBJ2-1; the D gene is possibly TRBD1 (6 bases). This CDR3 is 14 amino acids long. Trimming removed 4 bases from V and 11 bases from J, with 19 bases in between. Germline lookup yields CDR1 SGHRS and CDR2 YFSETQ. The chain's CDR3 is CASSPDRSVGQQFF. The CDR3 DNA is TGCGCCAGCAGCCCAGACAGGTCCGTGGGTCAGCAGTTCTTC.